A selection of T cell receptor beta chains follows, all from one sample in a study of shared clonotypes between healthy human individuals. This table comes from immunoSEQ multiplex PCR, and its TCRdb copy is limited to in-frame clones, with some not included. The profile covers roughly 1 million clones, with 65% to 75% appearing a single time and over 1.3% taken by the ten largest. Source material: memory CD4+ T cells sorted from blood. These receptors originate from a man younger than 30 in good health. Each CDR3 is given with its conserved first and last residue.

V	length	J	CDR3
TRBV10-3	15	TRBJ1-1	CATDSGRGAATEAFF
TRBV19	14	TRBJ1-1	CASRTGQRDTEAFF
TRBV5-1	16	TRBJ2-3	CASSLAYLNRGDTQYF
TRBV4-1	15	TRBJ2-7	CASSYRDRETYEQYF
TRBV21-1	14	TRBJ1-2	CASTKEPCLYGYTF
TRBV4-1	17	TRBJ2-5	CASSQDGARGGQETQYF
TRBV27	17	TRBJ2-4	CASSLLGGGAGGNIQYF
TRBV5-1	16	TRBJ1-5	CASSLDSGGIDQPQHF
TRBV27	15	TRBJ1-2	CASSFDRDRPYGYTF
TRBV2	14	TRBJ2-1	CASHDGIAGNEQFF
TRBV29-1	12	TRBJ2-2	CSVGLTAGELFF
TRBV27	15	TRBJ2-7	CASSWAGRGPYEQYF
TRBV5-6	16	TRBJ1-6	CASSWGRGGRGSPLHF
TRBV7-2	17	TRBJ2-3	CASSLALGGASTDTQYF
TRBV10-2	13	TRBJ2-1	CASRSGLDNEQFF
TRBV5-1	14	TRBJ1-2	CASSREGGDYGYTF
TRBV28	12	TRBJ2-2	CASTPGQGFLIF
TRBV28	14	TRBJ2-7	CASSPPGGVKEQYF
TRBV6-5	14	TRBJ1-4	CASSSTGVREKLFF
TRBV7-3	17	TRBJ2-5	CASSLSGAPGHQETQYF
TRBV6-5	15	TRBJ2-7	CASSYRDRGAYEQYF
TRBV6-4	14	TRBJ2-7	CASSGGGMTYEQYF
TRBV4-3	19	TRBJ1-4	CASSQDIQGGTGANEKLFF
TRBV4-2	17	TRBJ2-6	CASSQPGVSSGANVLTF
TRBV28	14	TRBJ1-1	CASSLSPRNTEAFF
TRBV29-1	14	TRBJ2-5	CSVVGTRYQETQYF
TRBV5-1	15	TRBJ2-5	CASSTIAGGPETQYF
TRBV7-9	14	TRBJ1-6	CASSVGQTYSPLHF
TRBV5-4	13	TRBJ2-3	CASSRDRTDTQYF
TRBV2	16	TRBJ1-3	CASSEAGQSSGNTIYF
TRBV13	16	TRBJ1-5	CASSLGSGAGNQPQHF
TRBV9	16	TRBJ2-3	CASSVVLAGGTDTQYF
TRBV5-1	16	TRBJ2-7	CASSLRGEESSYEQYF
TRBV19	13	TRBJ1-6	CASSPGLNSPLHF
TRBV4-1	15	TRBJ2-7	CASSLGLAGGYEQYF
TRBV6-1	15	TRBJ1-3	CASTSFGGAGNTIYF
TRBV4-1	16	TRBJ2-6	CASSQVWGSGANVLTF
TRBV2	14	TRBJ1-1	CASSRQGMNTEAFF
TRBV5-5	12	TRBJ2-7	CASRMDPSEQYF
TRBV5-1	14	TRBJ2-7	CASSGADPGYEQYF
TRBV10-1	13	TRBJ2-1	CASSPDSTYEQFF
TRBV23-1	17	TRBJ1-1	CASSQSGTGDRVTEAFF
TRBV5-1	15	TRBJ2-6	CASSLRGSGANVLTF
TRBV5-1	15	TRBJ2-5	CASSSMGQGQETQYF
TRBV5-1	11	TRBJ1-1	CASSSGIVAFF
TRBV29-1	12	TRBJ2-5	CSVGGVQETQYF
TRBV4-1	15	TRBJ1-1	CASSRENRGNTEAFF
TRBV6-1	13	TRBJ1-5	CASLGTGNQPQHF
TRBV6-5	16	TRBJ2-7	CASSYSSTSGNYEQYF
TRBV27	13	TRBJ1-4	CASSFSEAEKLFF
TRBV6-5	15	TRBJ1-6	CASSITPTGNSPLHF
TRBV11-2	16	TRBJ2-3	CASSISGTLSTDTQYF
TRBV7-2	15	TRBJ2-1	CASSLEAGASNEQFF
TRBV4-1	16	TRBJ2-3	CASSQEASFGTDTQYF
TRBV5-1	14	TRBJ2-3	CASSLPAGADTQYF
TRBV5-4	15	TRBJ1-6	CASSLKQVYNSPLHF